Listed below are T cell receptor beta chains from one sample, sequenced in a study of tumor-infiltrating lymphocytes in primary liver carcinoma. TCRdb processed the multiplex PCR reads anew with MiXCR; each CDR3 protein has one entry. The sample lists 320,000 or so distinct CDR3 sequences, over 55% seen once, with approximately 9% in the top ten. The sample taken for sequencing was peripheral blood. The receptors were sampled from a man aged 35-49 years with primary liver carcinoma and hepatitis B virus infection. Each CDR3 is given with its conserved first and last residue. The D gene is left open where the match is weak. Clone size, where shown, is once, few, many, or a class for clones that have expanded.

CDR3 | DNA | V | D | J | size
CASSGGLSSGANVLTF | TGTGCCAGCAGCGGGGGACTGTCCTCTGGGGCCAACGTCCTGACTTTC | TRBV12-3/TRBV12-4 | NA | TRBJ2-6 | few
CSVTKGGVDEQFF | TGCAGCGTTACTAAGGGGGGCGTGGATGAGCAGTTCTTC | TRBV29-1 | NA | TRBJ2-1 | many
CASTVWGGEFYEQHF | TGTGCCAGCACGGTCTGGGGGGGCGAGTTCTACGAGCAGCACTTC | TRBV6-5 | NA | TRBJ2-7 | NA
CASSLPGVDEQYF | TGTGCCAGCAGTTTACCGGGAGTTGACGAGCAGTACTTC | TRBV28 | NA | TRBJ2-7 | NA
CASSSSGRKSYEHYF | TGTGCCAGCAGCTCTAGCGGAAGGAAATCCTACGAGCACTACTTC | TRBV11-2 | TRBD2 | TRBJ2-7 | NA
CASSYQGRGAEQFF | TGTGCCAGCAGTTACCAGGGTCGGGGGGCTGAGCAGTTCTTC | TRBV6-5 | NA | TRBJ2-1 | many
CASQPGTGGHEQYF | TGTGCCAGTCAACCGGGGACCGGTGGACATGAGCAGTACTTC | TRBV11-2 | NA | TRBJ2-7 | NA
CASSQPTGEQFF | TGTGCCAGCAGCCAACCGACTGGTGAGCAGTTCTTC | TRBV4-2 | NA | TRBJ2-1 | many
CASAISGRVYEQYF | TGTGCCAGCGCCATTAGCGGGAGGGTCTACGAGCAGTACTTC | TRBV4-2 | TRBD2 | TRBJ2-7 | NA
CANSLESGNEQFF | TGTGCCAACAGCTTAGAAAGCGGTAATGAGCAGTTCTTC | TRBV11-3 | NA | TRBJ2-1 | NA
CASSNRGATQYF | TGTGCCAGCAGTAACAGGGGGGCGACCCAGTACTTC | TRBV12-3/TRBV12-4 | TRBD1 | TRBJ2-5 | many
CASSLGQLSYNEQFF | TGTGCCAGCAGCTTGGGACAGCTCTCCTACAATGAGCAGTTCTTC | TRBV5-5 | NA | TRBJ2-1 | few
CASSLTASGSGNEQFF | TGTGCCAGCAGCTTAACGGCTAGCGGGAGCGGCAATGAGCAGTTCTTC | TRBV7-3 | TRBD2 | TRBJ2-1 | NA
CASSAITGGPYNEQFF | TGCGCCAGTAGCGCGATAACGGGAGGGCCCTACAATGAGCAGTTCTTC | TRBV4-1 | TRBD2 | TRBJ2-1 | few
CASSLVGAAGTHTQYF | TGTGCCAGCAGCTTAGTGGGCGCGGCGGGAACACATACGCAATATTTT | TRBV11-2 | NA | TRBJ2-3 | NA
CASSFPGTSGTNKQFF | TGTGCCAGCAGCTTTCCCGGGACTAGCGGGACCAATAAGCAGTTCTTC | TRBV11-1 | TRBD2 | TRBJ2-1 | NA
CSVDTGLAGGSRNEQFF | TGCAGCGTTGATACAGGACTAGCGGGAGGGTCTAGGAATGAGCAGTTCTTT | TRBV29-1 | TRBD2 | TRBJ2-1 | NA
CTSSFQGRNTEGFF | TGTACCAGCAGTTTTCAGGGGAGGAACACTGAAGGTTTCTTT | TRBV12-3/TRBV12-4 | NA | TRBJ1-1 | NA
CASSQTGTREQYF | TGTGCCAGCAGCCAGACAGGGACGAGAGAGCAGTACTTC | TRBV25-1 | TRBD1 | TRBJ2-7 | NA
CASGLISGRPYNELFF | TGTGCCAGCGGCCTGATTAGCGGGAGACCCTACAATGAGCTGTTCTTC | TRBV11-3 | TRBD2 | TRBJ2-1 | NA
CASSRRQGNYNEQFF | TGTGCCAGCAGCCGGAGACAGGGGAACTACAATGAGCAGTTCTTC | TRBV14 | TRBD1 | TRBJ2-1 | NA
CAGSLGCAKQETQYF | TGTGCCGGCAGCTTAGGATGCGCGAAGCAAGAGACCCAGTACTTC | TRBV11-2 | NA | TRBJ2-5 | NA
CATFDRGPDTQYF | TGTGCCACCTTTGACAGGGGCCCAGATACGCAGTATTTT | TRBV28 | TRBD1 | TRBJ2-3 | NA
CASSQTGLAGGDEQYF | TGTGCCAGCAGCCAAACGGGACTAGCGGGAGGGGACGAGCAGTACTTC | TRBV4-2 | TRBD2 | TRBJ2-7 | many
CASRGDDNEQFF | TGCGCCAGCAGGGGGGACGACAATGAGCAGTTCTTC | TRBV4-1 | NA | TRBJ2-1 | many
CASSPQGKEQFF | TGTGCCAGCAGTCCCCAGGGGAAAGAGCAGTTCTTC | TRBV7-8 | NA | TRBJ2-1 | NA
CASIPASGLTEAFF | TGTGCCAGCATTCCCGCTTCAGGACTAACTGAAGCTTTCTTT | TRBV6-6 | NA | TRBJ1-1 | NA
CASSFGVPSDVSTDTQYF | TGTGCCAGCAGCTTCGGTGTCCCGTCGGATGTTAGCACAGATACGCAGTATTTT | TRBV7-9 | NA | TRBJ2-3 | NA
CASSPRTNREKVRETQYF | TGCGCCAGCAGCCCGCGCACCAACAGGGAAAAGGTTCGAGAGACCCAGTACTTC | TRBV5-1 | NA | TRBJ2-5 | NA
CSLGQGGNEQFF | TGCAGCCTCGGACAGGGAGGTAATGAGCAGTTCTTC | TRBV29-1 | TRBD1 | TRBJ2-1 | NA
CASSFIRGTGELFF | TGTGCCAGCAGCTTTATCCGGGGGACCGGAGAGCTGTTTTTT | TRBV11-2 | NA | TRBJ2-2 | few
CASGQGYNEQFF | TGTGCCAGCGGACAGGGGTACAATGAGCAGTTCTTC | TRBV6-2/TRBV6-3 | TRBD1 | TRBJ2-1 | many